The 20 T cell receptor beta chains below were found in one sample sequenced in a study of blood T cell repertoires in COVID-19. Data came from immunoSEQ multiplex PCR; TCRdb stores just in-frame clones and leaves some out. The sample has under 90,000 clones, approximately 80% seen once. Input material: peripheral blood. All receptors derive from a human donor in a cohort sampled during active COVID-19.

This clone has only a few counts. The chain has TRBV7-2 and TRBJ1-2; no clear D. Germline V gene lookup returns CDR1 SGHTA and CDR2 FQGNSA. CDR3 length equals 14 residues. V was clipped by 0 bases and J by 2 bases, with 7 bases between them. The CDR3 DNA sequence: TGTGCCAGCAGCTTAGCGGTAGTAAACTATGGCTACACCTTC. It translates to CASSLAVVNYGYTF.

CDR3 nucleotides: TGTGCCAGCAGCGTAACAGGGACCACTGAAGCTTTCTTT. As protein: CASSVTGTTEAFF. V and J are TRBV9 and TRBJ1-1, with D perhaps TRBD1 (6 bases). Trimming pared 1 base from V and 4 bases from J, leaving 8 bases between. In germline, CDR1 is SGDLS, CDR2 YYNGEE. The CDR3 is made up of 13 amino acids.

The rearrangement uses TRBV5-6 and TRBJ2-7; TRBD2 matches at 9 bases. This CDR3 contains 14 residues. V was clipped by 5 bases and J by 6 bases; unmatched bases: 9. The germline gives CDR1 SGHDT, CDR2 YYEEEE. CDR3 in amino acids: CASSPLAGSAEQYV. The DNA of the CDR3 is TGTGCCAGCAGTCCTCTAGCGGGATCGGCCGAGCAGTACGTC.

The V call is TRBV24-1, the J call TRBJ2-7; 7 nucleotides line up with TRBD1. Germline-derived CDR1 and CDR2 are KGHDR and SFDVKD. The length of the CDR3 is 13 residues. V lost 4 bases and J lost 7; bases outside the gene matches: 6. In DNA, the CDR3 is TGTGCCACCAGTGAAACAGGGGTCTGGGAGCAGTACTTC. The encoded protein is CATSETGVWEQYF.

A single count supports this clone. The J gene is TRBJ1-3, the V gene TRBV18; TRBD1 matches at 8 bases. The CDR3 length is 17 residues. With V trimmed by 3 bases and J by 0 bases, 7 bases remained unmatched. From germline, CDR1 is KGHSH and CDR2 LQKENI. The CDR3 is CASSPLDRGFSGNTIYF. As DNA, the CDR3 is TGTGCCAGCTCACCGCTCGACAGGGGCTTCTCTGGAAACACCATATATTTT.

The chain recombines TRBV28 with TRBJ2-7; 10 bases line up with TRBD2. The CDR3 has 14 amino acids. Germline CDR1 reads MDHEN; CDR2 reads SYDVKM. Trimming cost V 2 bases and J 5 bases; bases outside gene matches: 3. The CDR3 protein is CASSLGAGGDEQYV. The CDR3 coding sequence is TGTGCCAGCAGTTTAGGAGCGGGAGGGGACGAGCAGTACGTC.

The V gene is TRBV10-3, the J gene TRBJ2-7; 8 bases line up with TRBD2. The germline V gene encodes CDR1 ENHRY and CDR2 SYGVKD. V shed 2 bases, J shed 6 bases, and the junction held 3 bases outside the gene matches. The CDR3 runs to 13 residues. In DNA form, the CDR3 reads TGTGCCATCAGTGAGGGGACTAGGGGCGAGCAGTACTTC. This encodes CAISEGTRGEQYF.

The genes are TRBV9 and TRBJ1-3, with D perhaps matching TRBD1 (5 bases). The CDR3 runs 16 residues. The V end was cut by 0 bases, the J end by 2 bases, with 12 bases between. Per germline, CDR1 SGDLS and CDR2 YYNGEE. The CDR3: CASSVASGEPGNTIYF. In DNA, the CDR3 is TGTGCCAGCAGCGTAGCTTCGGGGGAACCTGGAAACACCATATATTTT. Combining the CDR3 with reference TRBV9 and TRBJ1-3 gives the whole variable domain DSGVTQTPKHLITATGQRVTLRCSPRSGDLSVYWYQQSLDQGLQFLIQYYNGEERAKGNILERFSAQQFPDLHSELNLSSLELGDSALYFCASSVASGEPGNTIYFGEGSWLTVV.

This clone was observed a few times. This sequence joins TRBV6-2 or TRBV6-3 and TRBJ2-7; tentatively, D is TRBD1 (6 bases). The V gene lost 4 bases and the J gene lost 2 bases, with 12 bases spanning the gap. Germline V gives CDR1 MNHEY, CDR2 SVGEGT. The CDR3 is made up of 14 amino acids. CDR3 sequence: CASSSPGVPYEQYV. CDR3 sequence (DNA): TGTGCCAGCAGTTCACCAGGGGTTCCCTACGAGCAGTACGTC.

This chain connects TRBV3-1 (or the pseudogene TRBV3-2) to TRBJ1-2; TRBD1 is a possible D gene (6 bases). The germline V gene encodes CDR1 LGHDT and CDR2 YNNKEL (reference sequence). V dropped 8 bases and J dropped 7 bases, with 23 bases sitting between them. This CDR3 has 15 amino acids. The chain's CDR3 is CASPAGRGSPGGYTF. CDR3 bases: TGTGCCAGCCCTGCCGGCAGGGGCAGTCCAGGTGGCTACACCTTC.

This chain links TRBV12-3 or TRBV12-4 with TRBJ2-7, with a tentative D call TRBD2 (6 bases). V lost 6 bases and J lost 7, with 13 bases in between. The CDR3 is 12 residues long. The CDR3 reads CASSRPGLEQYV. The CDR3 coding sequence is TGTGCCAGCAGCCGACCGGGACTTGAGCAGTACGTC.

The chain uses TRBV19 and TRBJ1-5; D remains ambiguous. Germline loops: CDR1 LNHDA, CDR2 SQIVND (reference sequence). V shed 5 bases and J shed 0 bases, with 23 bases lying between them. The CDR3 is 19 residues long. Here the CDR3 reads CASSYVEMWSPFSNQPQHF. In DNA, the CDR3 is TGTGCCAGTAGTTATGTGGAGATGTGGAGTCCCTTTAGCAATCAGCCCCAGCATTTT.

The chain carries TRBV9 and TRBJ2-3, with 7 bases lining up with TRBD1. The CDR3 contains 15 residues. The J segment lost 0 bases and the V segment lost 3 bases, leaving 4 bases of the junction unmatched. The germline CDR1 and CDR2 sequences are SGDLS and YYNGEE. CDR3 protein: CASSAGTVSTDTQYF. For the CDR3, the DNA is TGTGCCAGCAGCGCCGGGACAGTTAGCACAGATACGCAGTATTTT.

The gene calls are TRBV28 and TRBJ2-7; D might be TRBD1 (6 bases). Germline V gene sequence: CDR1 MDHEN, CDR2 SYDVKM. The CDR3 totals 13 residues. Trimming removed 4 bases from V and 3 bases from J, with 10 bases in between. The CDR3 DNA sequence: TGTGCCAGCAGTTCGGGACACCTCTACGAGCAGTACTTC. Protein: CASSSGHLYEQYF.

The chain joins TRBV5-1 to TRBJ2-5; 12 nucleotides match TRBD2. The germline gives CDR1 SGHRS, CDR2 YFSETQ. This CDR3 is 16 amino acids long. V gave up 2 bases and J gave up 4 bases; unmatched junction bases: 6. The CDR3 nucleotides read TGCGCCAGCAGCTTAACGACTAGCGGGGGAGCAGAGACCCAGTACTTC. Translated, it gives CASSLTTSGGAETQYF.

The chain has TRBV29-1 and TRBJ2-3, with TRBD2 matching 9 bases. Germline CDR1 reads SQVTM; CDR2 reads ANQGSEA. With 6 bases clipped from V and 5 bases from J, the junction kept 9 bases outside the gene matches. The CDR3 extends over 14 amino acids. This CDR3 reads CSVDSGSARDTQYF. Written as DNA, the CDR3 is TGCAGCGTCGATAGCGGGAGCGCCAGAGATACGCAGTATTTT.

This clone was seen a single time. The chain recombines TRBV7-2 with TRBJ2-5; TRBD2 aligns across 9 bases. Per germline, CDR1 SGHTA and CDR2 FQGNSA. The CDR3 length is 15 residues. Germline trimming cut 5 bases from V and 5 bases from J; bases unmatched to any gene: 9. The CDR3 loop is CASSQRAGGLETQYF. The CDR3, as DNA: TGTGCCAGCAGCCAAAGGGCGGGGGGGTTGGAGACCCAGTACTTC.

This chain links TRBV4-1 with TRBJ2-5; TRBD2 is a possible D gene (5 bases). Trimming stripped 3 bases from V and 5 bases from J, with 7 bases between. The CDR3 loop spans 12 amino acids. CDR1 and CDR2 from the germline V gene are MGHRA and YSYEKL. In DNA form, the CDR3 reads TGCGCCAGCAGCCACCCGGGGGAGACCCAGTACTTC. Amino acid sequence: CASSHPGETQYF.

The rearrangement uses TRBV10-3 and TRBJ1-4, with D perhaps matching TRBD1 (5 bases). This CDR3 region has 15 residues. Per germline, CDR1 ENHRY and CDR2 SYGVKD. Trimming pared 0 bases from V and 7 bases from J, leaving 12 bases between. DNA of the CDR3: TGTGCCATCAGTGAGTCGATGGGTCAGGGTGAAAAACTGTTTTTT. Protein product: CAISESMGQGEKLFF.

This CDR3 reads CASRREAGGGHEQFF. The CDR3 nucleotides are TGTGCCAGCCGTCGGGAGGCGGGAGGAGGGCATGAGCAGTTCTTC. The chain has TRBV7-3 and TRBJ2-1; 8 bases agree with TRBD2. The length of the CDR3 is 15 residues. The V segment lost 8 bases and the J segment 8 bases; nucleotides outside the gene matches: 14. Germline V gene lookup returns CDR1 SGHTA and CDR2 FQGTGA.